The 13 T cell receptor beta chains listed next were all sequenced from one sample in a study of shared clonotypes between healthy human individuals. CD45RO-negative cells were positively selected for CCR7, leaving out terminally differentiated effector memory CD45RA+ cells. TCRdb's copy holds only in-frame clones and misses some; the assay was immunoSEQ multiplex PCR. The table records 2 million or so clones, just under 95% of them present only once. The sample taken for sequencing was naive CD8+ T cells sorted from blood. The origin of the receptors is a man aged 18 to 29 in good health.

J is TRBJ2-3 and V is TRBV11-2; TRBD2 agrees at 10 bases. The germline V gene has CDR1 SGHAT and CDR2 FQNNGV. The CDR3 totals 18 residues. The junction had 15 bases not matched to a gene; V was cut back by 5 bases and J by 4 bases. The CDR3 spells CASSPPGFLAGGPDTQYF. The CDR3 coding sequence is TGTGCCAGCAGCCCTCCAGGGTTTTTAGCGGGAGGTCCAGATACGCAGTATTTT.

The chain carries TRBV27 and TRBJ2-2; D is ambiguous. This CDR3 has 14 residues. Germline loops: CDR1 MNHEY, CDR2 SMNVEV (reference sequence). V gave up 6 bases and J gave up 4 bases, with 12 bases separating them. The CDR3 region is CASRELTGTGELFF. In DNA form, the CDR3 reads TGTGCCAGCAGAGAATTAACGGGCACCGGGGAGCTGTTTTTT.

Of note for this clone: The sample contains more than one DNA sequence encoding this CDR3. The J gene is TRBJ2-7, the V gene TRBV6-5, with TRBD2 matching 8 bases. This CDR3 region has 13 residues. V trimming: 0 bases; J trimming: 6 bases; junction bases outside the gene matches: 1. Germline V CDR1 and CDR2: MNHEY, SVGAGI. The CDR3 loop reads CASSYSRGGEQYF. CDR3 sequence (DNA): TGTGCCAGCAGTTACTCTCGGGGGGGCGAGCAGTACTTC.

The CDR3 bases are TGTGCCTGGGGTTACTCGGGTGAAGCTTTCTTT. This gives the protein CAWGYSGEAFF. The chain uses TRBV30 and TRBJ1-1; no firm D call. The V gene lost 5 bases and the J gene lost 7 bases, with 11 bases spanning the gap. This CDR3 is 11 amino acids long. The V gene's germline CDR1 is GTSNPN and CDR2 SVGIG (reference sequence).

This clone was counted once. This sequence joins TRBV4-1 and TRBJ2-1; TRBD1 matches at 7 bases. The ends lost 4 bases at V and 7 bases at J; junction bases unmatched: 13. The CDR3 loop spans 16 amino acids. Germline V CDR1 and CDR2: MGHRA, YSYEKL. The CDR3 nucleotides are TGCGCCAGCAGCCCCTCTGAGGGGGCGATGAATAATGAGCAGTTCTTC. Protein sequence: CASSPSEGAMNNEQFF.

V and J are TRBV27 and TRBJ2-2; D gene unclear. Trimming cost V 1 base and J 3 bases, with 12 bases left between them. CDR3 length: 16 amino acids. The germline V gene has CDR1 MNHEY and CDR2 SMNVEV (reference sequence). The CDR3 DNA follows: TGTGCCAGCAGTTTATTAAGACTTAGGGACACCGGGGAGCTGTTTTTT. Translating it yields CASSLLRLRDTGELFF.

This chain connects TRBV5-6 to TRBJ2-7; D is unclear. V was trimmed by 4 bases and J by 2 bases, leaving 13 bases between them. Germline V lookup: CDR1 SGHDT, CDR2 YYEEEE. This CDR3 spans 14 amino acids. CDR3 in DNA: TGTGCCAGCAGCCCCCAGGCGGATGCCTACGAGCAGTACTTC. Translated: CASSPQADAYEQYF. Together with reference TRBV5-6 and TRBJ2-7, the CDR3 gives the full variable domain: DAGVTQSPTHLIKTRGQQVTLRCSPKSGHDTVSWYQQALGQGPQFIFQYYEEEERQRGNFPDRFSGHQFPNYSSELNVNALLLGDSALYLCASSPQADAYEQYFGPGTRLTVT.

The V gene is TRBV5-4, the J gene TRBJ2-7; unclear D gene. Germline values: CDR1 SGHNT, CDR2 YYREEE (reference sequence). The length of the CDR3 is 12 residues. Trimming stripped 0 bases from V and 6 bases from J, with 7 bases between. CDR3 protein: CASSLVGIEQYF. CDR3 DNA sequence: TGTGCCAGCAGCTTGGTGGGTATCGAGCAGTACTTC.

The table lists this clone with a count of one. This chain links TRBV5-5 with TRBJ2-5; a possible D gene is TRBD2 (6 bases). V shed 4 bases and J shed 2 bases, with 12 bases lying between them. Germline V gene data show CDR1 as SGHKS and CDR2 as YYEKEE (reference sequence). This CDR3 comprises 14 residues. CDR3 DNA: TGTGCCAGCAGCCCTGAGACTAGACAAGAGACCCAGTACTTC. Protein product: CASSPETRQETQYF.

A word on this clone: This sample includes further DNA sequences coding for the same CDR3. This chain connects TRBV4-1 to TRBJ2-7; TRBD2 is a possible D gene (6 bases). The germline V gene encodes CDR1 MGHRA and CDR2 YSYEKL. The CDR3 contains 14 residues. The V gene lost 0 bases and the J gene lost 0 bases, with 6 bases spanning the gap. The CDR3 region has the DNA TGCGCCAGCAGCCAAGAGGGGGGCTCCTACGAGCAGTACTTC. This codes for CASSQEGGSYEQYF.

V usage is TRBV30 and J usage is TRBJ2-4, with unresolved D. Trimming removed 0 bases from V and 1 base from J, with 7 bases in between. Germline loops: CDR1 GTSNPN, CDR2 SVGIG (reference sequence). CDR3 length: 14 residues. CDR3 loop: CAWSVRPAKNIQYF. The CDR3 coding sequence is TGTGCCTGGAGTGTACGGCCCGCCAAAAACATTCAGTACTTC.

Comment on this clone: The DNA is left out, because the CDR3 cannot be placed on it with certainty; the CDR3 is given as TCRdb lists it. The J gene is TRBJ2-1, the V gene TRBV2; the D call in the table, TRBD1, was not verified against the DNA. Germline CDR1 SNHLY, CDR2 FYNNEI. The CDR3 has 16 amino acids, counting both end residues. CDR3 region: CASSDWGQGSRLLEFF.

This clone came up once. This chain joins TRBV11-2 and TRBJ2-1; D remains ambiguous. From germline, CDR1 is SGHAT and CDR2 FQNNGV. The CDR3 is made up of 11 amino acids. V lost 5 bases and J 6 bases, leaving 5 bases between the germline ends. The CDR3 here is CASSATNEQFF. The CDR3 DNA reads as TGTGCCAGCAGCGCAACCAATGAGCAGTTCTTC.